A single sample gave rise to the 20 T cell receptor beta chains below, sequenced in a study of CD4 T cells in relation to SARS-CoV-2 and coronaviruses. No antigen is known for these receptors. TCRdb's table, derived via immunoSEQ multiplex PCR, lists solely in-frame clones and lacks some. In the table there are 20,000 or so clones, 76% of which are singletons. The unexposed donors gave CD4+ T cells in 2011-2018, prior to COVID-19. The cells were cultured for about 10 days before CD4+ T cells were isolated. Sequenced: CD4+ T cells from PBMCs, cultured in vitro. Receptors originate from a human donor in good health.

Notes on this clone: The junction shows a germline mismatch at one end, possibly a read error. The chain combines TRBV6-7 with TRBJ2-4, with 7 bases matching TRBD2. TRBV6-7 qualifies as an ORF whose function is uncertain. This CDR3 is 14 amino acids long. The CDR3 DNA sequence: TGTGCCAGCAGTTACGAACCGCCACTAGCGCAAGAGAACTTC. Translated: CASSYEPPLAQENF.

This clone was counted once. The chain uses TRBV30 and TRBJ1-1; D uncertain. Trimming stripped 2 bases from V and 4 bases from J, with 8 bases between. The CDR3 extends over 12 amino acids. From germline, CDR1 is GTSNPN and CDR2 SVGIG (reference sequence). CDR3 coding DNA: TGTGCCTGGAGTTGGGGAGGCACTGAAGCTTTCTTT. Its protein product is CAWSWGGTEAFF.

This clone came up a few times. This rearrangement joins TRBV10-3 to TRBJ2-7; D might be TRBD1 (6 bases). CDR3 length: 15 residues. Germline lookup yields CDR1 ENHRY and CDR2 SYGVKD. Between the trimmed V and J ends, which lost 6 bases and 0 bases, there was a span of 15 bases. DNA of the CDR3: TGTGCCATCAGACTAGGGACAACAAGCTCCTACGAGCAGTACTTC. This codes for CAIRLGTTSSYEQYF.

This chain joins TRBV5-1 and TRBJ2-5; possible D gene TRBD1, 5 bases. Looked up from germline, CDR1 is SGHRS and CDR2 is YFSETQ. The CDR3 loop spans 15 amino acids. Deletions cut 4 bases from V and 0 bases from J, with 13 bases between. The CDR3 DNA is TGCGCCAGCAGCCAAAACTCAGGGTACCAAGAGACCCAGTACTTC. This sequence encodes CASSQNSGYQETQYF.

The chain is built from TRBV7-9 and TRBJ1-4; no reliable D call. The CDR3 is 13 residues long. Germline values: CDR1 SEHNR, CDR2 FQNEAQ (reference sequence). V was cut by 1 base and J by 12 bases, with 12 bases left in between. The CDR3 DNA reads as TGTGCCAGCAGCTTAGAGGGAGGGCTGGAACTGTTTTTT. Translated, it gives CASSLEGGLELFF.

This chain links TRBV10-3 with TRBJ1-3; a weak D match, TRBD1 (5 bases). CDR3 length equals 16 residues. Germline CDR1 ENHRY, CDR2 SYGVKD. Trimming pared 6 bases from V and 2 bases from J, leaving 17 bases between. Here the CDR3 DNA reads TGTGCCATCAGCAAACAGACGCAGGACACTGGAAACACCATATATTTT. Amino acids: CAISKQTQDTGNTIYF.

This rearrangement joins TRBV12-5 to TRBJ2-7; 9 bases are a match to TRBD1. CDR3 length: 14 residues. J lost 4 bases, V lost 3 bases, and 4 bases had no gene match. In germline, CDR1 is LGHNT, CDR2 FRNRAP. This CDR3 is CASGFGQGTYEQYF. The CDR3 nucleotides are TGTGCTAGTGGTTTTGGACAGGGGACTTACGAGCAGTACTTC. Complete variable domain (other parts from reference TRBV12-5 and TRBJ2-7): DARVTQTPRHKVTEMGQEVTMRCQPILGHNTVFWYRQTMMQGLELLAYFRNRAPLDDSGMPKDRFSAEMPDATLATLKIQPSEPRDSAVYFCASGFGQGTYEQYFGPGTRLTVT.

V usage is TRBV5-4 and J usage is TRBJ1-2; D perhaps matches TRBD1 (5 bases). The CDR3 totals 15 residues. The germline CDR1 and CDR2 sequences are SGHNT and YYREEE (reference sequence). V was trimmed by 1 base and J by 4 bases, leaving 14 bases between them. The CDR3: CASSLSTAGIYGYTF. DNA for the CDR3: TGTGCCAGCAGCTTGTCCACGGCAGGGATCTATGGCTACACCTTC.

The chain uses TRBV2 and TRBJ2-7, with 9 positions matching TRBD2. The V and J ends lost 1 base and 6 bases, in that order; junction bases with no gene match: 13. The germline V gene has CDR1 SNHLY and CDR2 FYNNEI. There are 17 residues in the CDR3. CDR3 region: CASSEVGGGLAGSEQYF. The CDR3 DNA follows: TGTGCCAGCAGTGAAGTCGGGGGGGGGCTAGCGGGAAGCGAGCAGTACTTC.

The V and J genes are TRBV10-1 and TRBJ2-7; 8 positions match TRBD1. Germline CDR1 reads WNHNN; CDR2 reads SYGVQD (reference sequence). With 6 bases clipped from V and 4 bases from J, the junction kept 8 bases outside the gene matches. There are 14 residues in the CDR3. This CDR3 reads CASSQTGEPYEQYF. For the CDR3, the DNA is TGCGCCAGCAGCCAGACAGGGGAGCCATACGAGCAGTACTTC.

The chain uses TRBV18 and TRBJ2-5; 7 bases agree with TRBD1. The ends lost 6 bases at V and 1 base at J; junction bases unmatched: 5. Looked up from germline, CDR1 is KGHSH and CDR2 is LQKENI. This CDR3 region has 14 residues. In DNA form, the CDR3 reads TGTGCCAGCTCGCTCCGGGACAGCCAAGAGACCCAGTACTTC. It translates to CASSLRDSQETQYF.

On this clone: At one end the junction does not follow the germline gene, possibly because of a read error. The chain joins TRBV19 to TRBJ2-6; the D is unclear. The CDR3 runs to 14 residues. Germline loops: CDR1 LNHDA, CDR2 SQIVND (reference sequence). The CDR3 sequence is CASSLDRGANVLTF. The DNA of the CDR3 is TGTGCCAGTAGTCTAGACCGTGGGGCCAACGTCCTGACTTTC.

This clone turned up a few times. The J gene is TRBJ2-7, the V gene TRBV15, with D perhaps TRBD1 (6 bases). The V and J ends lost 5 bases and 1 base respectively, with 15 bases between them. The CDR3 sequence is 15 residues long. Germline CDR1 and CDR2: LNHNV and YYDKDF (reference sequence). For the CDR3, the DNA is TGTGCCACCAGCGTCTCACAGGGTCTGTCCTACGAGCAGTACTTC. This encodes CATSVSQGLSYEQYF. The whole variable domain, remainder taken from reference TRBV15 and TRBJ2-7, is DAMVIQNPRYQVTQFGKPVTLSCSQTLNHNVMYWYQQKSSQAPKLLFHYYDKDFNNEADTPDNFQSRRPNTSFCFLDIRSPGLGDTAMYLCATSVSQGLSYEQYFGPGTRLTVT.

This rearrangement joins TRBV10-3 to TRBJ2-7; tentative D call: TRBD2 (6 bases). Per germline, CDR1 ENHRY and CDR2 SYGVKD. The CDR3 is 13 residues long. V was pared by 8 bases and J by 0 bases, with 11 bases between. CDR3: CAISIADSYEQYF. DNA of the CDR3: TGTGCCATCTCAATAGCGGACTCCTACGAGCAGTACTTC.

A few counts support this clone. The rearrangement joins TRBV7-3 to TRBJ1-1, with TRBD1 matching 7 bases. In germline, CDR1 is SGHTA, CDR2 FQGTGA. The V gene end was trimmed by 2 bases and the J gene end by 4 bases; junction bases not matched to a gene: 4. The CDR3 consists of 14 residues. DNA for the CDR3: TGTGCCAGCAGCTTAGAGGGGACAGTCACTGAAGCTTTCTTT. This translates into CASSLEGTVTEAFF.

The V gene is TRBV5-4, the J gene TRBJ2-3, with D perhaps TRBD2 (6 bases). This CDR3 region has 14 residues. V was shortened by 5 bases and J by 2 bases, with 12 bases between the two germline ends. Germline V gives CDR1 SGHNT, CDR2 YYREEE (reference sequence). CDR3 in DNA: TGTGCCAGCAGATCCGGGACTGTCACAGATACGCAGTATTTT. Translating gives CASRSGTVTDTQYF.

This chain joins TRBV5-1 and TRBJ1-6, with 11 bases matching TRBD1. The germline V gene encodes CDR1 SGHRS and CDR2 YFSETQ. The junction had 1 base not matched to a gene; V was cut back by 5 bases and J by 0 bases. The CDR3 totals 16 residues. The CDR3 sequence: CASRDRGLSYNSPLHF. The CDR3 nucleotides read TGCGCCAGCAGGGACAGGGGGCTCTCCTATAATTCACCCCTCCACTTT.

This sequence joins TRBV3-1 (or the pseudogene TRBV3-2) and TRBJ2-3; no clear D gene. Germline-derived CDR1 and CDR2 are LGHDT and YNNKEL (reference sequence). Trimming cost V 3 bases and J 0 bases, with 4 bases left between them. This CDR3 has 13 residues. The CDR3 region is CASSQPSTDTQYF. The CDR3 DNA is TGTGCCAGCAGCCAGCCTAGCACAGATACGCAGTATTTT.

In this sample, this clone turned up once. The V and J genes are TRBV6-5 and TRBJ1-1; unclear D gene. The CDR3 contains 13 residues. V lost 2 bases to trimming and J lost 1 base, with 5 bases between them. Germline values: CDR1 MNHEY, CDR2 SVGAGI. The CDR3 coding sequence is TGTGCCAGCAGTTACCTCGAGAACACTGAAGCTTTCTTT. Translation gives CASSYLENTEAFF.

This chain links TRBV6-6 with TRBJ1-4; D gene uncertain. CDR1 is MNHNY and CDR2 is SVGAGI in the germline V gene (reference sequence). Trimming left V 6 bases short and J 5 bases short, with 1 base between. There are 10 residues in the CDR3. The CDR3 bases are TGTGCCAGCAGAAATGAAAAACTGTTTTTT. Protein sequence: CASRNEKLFF.